This T cell receptor (beta chain) was observed in a study of shared clonotypes between healthy human individuals. About the study: For every donor, three CD4 naive, three CD4 memory, two CD8 naive and one CD8 memory plates were used.

Regarding this clone: Its antigen is currently unknown.

CDR1 is MNHEY and CDR2 is SMNVEV in the germline V gene (reference sequence). The CDR3 has 18 amino acids. V was clipped by 3 bases and J by 1 base, with 19 bases between them. Sequencing used immunoSEQ multiplex PCR; TCRdb keeps in-frame clones, though not all of them. The sample holds millions of clones, 90% to 95% seen once. Study-wide results and limits: The low donor count limited represented genetic and exposure-history diversity. The researchers took only blood, and tissue repertoires probably look different. All-four-donor shared clonotypes had higher generation probabilities than non-shared clonotypes did.

The sequence was obtained from a man in his late teens or twenties in good health. Some clones in this sample may be carry-over from other donors' samples. Source material: naive CD4+ T cells from PBMCs. The subset denotes: CD45RA+ positively selected. The chain has TRBV27 and TRBJ2-4; D is possibly TRBD2 (6 bases). This chain's CDR3 is CASSFDSASVFAKNIQYF. The CDR3 bases are TGTGCCAGCAGTTTTGATTCGGCTAGCGTATTCGCCAAAAACATTCAGTACTTC.